This T cell receptor (beta chain) was sequenced for a study of CD8 T cells in ankylosing spondylitis. Points from the study as a whole: The authors reported significant enrichment of disease-linked clones in matched ankylosing spondylitis synovial fluid. A motif in TCR beta, a set of eight highly homologous variants, appeared characteristic of ankylosing spondylitis blood.

As regards this clonotype: Its antigen is undetermined.

Making use of molecular barcodes, quantitative 5'-RACE generated TCR beta libraries. TCRdb processed the 5' RACE reads anew with MiXCR; each CDR3 protein has one entry. The table lists fewer than 400,000 distinct CDR3 sequences, 14% to 15% of them singletons. Sequenced input: blood, either unsorted or a sorted T cell fraction (not recorded which). The sequence came from a male donor with ankylosing spondylitis or in good health (not recorded which).

In nucleotides, the CDR3 is TGTGCCAGCAGCTTAAGAGGGAGTGGGACCCCTTCTACGCAGTATTTT. It codes for CASSLRGSGTPSTQYF. The chain uses TRBV7-9 and TRBJ2-3, with D perhaps assigned TRBD1 or TRBD2 (5 bases each). Trimming stripped 2 bases from V and 8 bases from J, with 20 bases between. The germline V gene has CDR1 SEHNR and CDR2 FQNEAQ (reference sequence). The CDR3 sequence is 16 residues long.